A single sample is the source of the 2 T cell receptor beta chains below, sequenced in a study of T cells in Graves' hyperthyroidism and ophthalmopathy (dated by TCRdb to about 2019). Receptor amplification or capture employed multiplex PCR. The instrument was an Illumina HiSeq 2000. The TCR beta CDR3 regions were amplified from the RNA transcripts. The first round of RT-PCR for the TCR CDR3 was performed with the HTBI primer set and the Qiagen OneStep RT-PCR kit. Using fastp at Q25 and MiXCR, TCRdb reprocessed the public reads and kept productive beta chains. Here each entry gathers all rows of one CDR3 protein and keeps the most common genes and DNA. The sample records approximately 98,000 distinct CDR3 sequences, about 37% of which are singletons. 10% of the sample lies in the top ten. Source material: peripheral blood or thyroid tissue (not recorded which). These TCRs come from a woman aged 30 to 39 with Graves' hyperthyroidism.

This clonotype has at least ten counts. The chain uses TRBV10-3 and TRBJ2-5; the D is unclear. V was clipped by 3 bases and J by 1 base, with 3 bases between them. The CDR3 is 12 residues long. The germline V gene encodes CDR1 ENHRY and CDR2 SYGVKD. CDR3 protein: CAISDTQETQYF. In nucleotides, the CDR3 is TGTGCCATCAGTGACACCCAAGAGACCCAGTACTTC.

Ten or more counts support this clonotype. The chain has TRBV20-1 and TRBJ1-5; D gene uncertain. Germline CDR1 reads DFQATT; CDR2 reads SNEGSKA (reference sequence). Trimming pared 5 bases from V and 0 bases from J, leaving 8 bases between. The CDR3 covers 13 residues. CDR3 sequence: CSAGGSSNQPQHF. The CDR3 region has the DNA TGCAGTGCTGGCGGAAGTAGCAATCAGCCCCAGCATTTT.